These 25 T cell receptor beta chains originate from one sample sequenced in a study of blood T cell repertoires in COVID-19. Repertoires were generated with immunoSEQ multiplex PCR, while TCRdb's copy carries only in-frame clones and drops some. The table has fewer than 60,000 clones, roughly 87% seen once. The sample consisted of peripheral blood. The source is a human donor with acute or convalescent COVID-19. The donor label of this sample is uncertain.

The rearrangement links TRBV6-5 to TRBJ1-4; D gene ambiguous. CDR1 is MNHEY, CDR2 SVGAGI, per germline. The CDR3 totals 13 residues. The V and J ends lost 6 bases and 6 bases respectively, with 11 bases between them. CDR3 sequence: CASSDKVDEKLFF. For the CDR3, the DNA is TGTGCCAGCAGCGACAAGGTGGATGAAAAACTGTTTTTT.

The chain employs TRBV5-4 and TRBJ1-2; TRBD1 matches 8 bases. The CDR3 totals 16 residues. Looked up from germline, CDR1 is SGHNT and CDR2 is YYREEE (reference sequence). The V gene end was trimmed by 0 bases and the J gene end by 7 bases; junction bases not matched to a gene: 11. In nucleotides, the CDR3 is TGTGCCAGCAGCTTGGCCGGTCCGGGACAGGCGAGTGGCTACACCTTC. As protein: CASSLAGPGQASGYTF.

The rearrangement joins TRBV5-5 to TRBJ2-3; 7 nucleotides line up with TRBD1. Germline-derived CDR1 and CDR2 are SGHKS and YYEKEE (reference sequence). The V segment lost 5 bases and the J segment 6 bases; nucleotides outside the gene matches: 6. The CDR3 spans 13 residues. CDR3 bases: TGTGCCAGCAGGGAAACAGGGGCTGATACGCAGTATTTT. It is translated as CASRETGADTQYF.

The chain's CDR3 is CASSSTGGANEQYF. For the CDR3, the DNA is TGTGCCAGCAGCTCCACAGGGGGCGCGAACGAGCAGTACTTC. The genes are TRBV5-6 and TRBJ2-7; 9 bases match TRBD1. J was trimmed by 5 bases and V by 3 bases; bases with no gene match: 6. Per germline, CDR1 SGHDT and CDR2 YYEEEE. The CDR3 length is 14 residues.

The rearrangement joins TRBV14 to TRBJ2-3, with D perhaps TRBD2 (6 bases). V shed 5 bases and J shed 2 bases, with 8 bases lying between them. The germline V gene encodes CDR1 SGHDN and CDR2 FVKESK. CDR3 length equals 13 residues. DNA of the CDR3: TGTGCCAGCAGCAGGACTAACACAGATACGCAGTATTTT. Its translation: CASSRTNTDTQYF.

The chain employs TRBV7-2 and TRBJ1-2; possible D gene TRBD1, 6 bases. The CDR3 loop spans 14 amino acids. Looked up from germline, CDR1 is SGHTA and CDR2 is FQGNSA. V was pared by 5 bases and J by 7 bases, with 17 bases between. CDR3 sequence: CASSLLQGRGGYTF. CDR3 nucleotide sequence: TGTGCCAGCAGCCTTCTACAGGGTCGGGGTGGCTACACCTTC.

The gene calls are TRBV3-1 (or the pseudogene TRBV3-2) and TRBJ2-1, with D uncertain. The ends were cut back, 1 base at V and 10 bases at J, with 14 bases in the middle. The V gene's germline CDR1 is LGHDT and CDR2 YNNKEL (reference sequence). The CDR3 covers 14 residues. The CDR3 DNA reads TGTGCCAGCAGCCAAGGTTGGCTAGATCGAGAGCAGTTCTTC. Amino acid sequence: CASSQGWLDREQFF.

V is TRBV10-1 and J is TRBJ1-4; tentatively, D is TRBD1 (6 bases). CDR1 and CDR2 (germline): WNHNN, SYGVQD (reference sequence). The length of the CDR3 is 15 residues. V was clipped by 2 bases and J by 8 bases, with 15 bases between them. Here the CDR3 reads CASSETQGGVEKLFF. CDR3 nucleotide sequence: TGCGCCAGCAGTGAGACACAGGGCGGCGTCGAAAAACTGTTTTTT.

The chain carries TRBV2 and TRBJ1-5; D gene uncertain. Germline assignment: CDR1 SNHLY and CDR2 FYNNEI. V shed 7 bases and J shed 5 bases, with 9 bases lying between them. The CDR3 runs 12 residues. The CDR3 sequence is CASTEGDQPQHF. In DNA form, the CDR3 reads TGTGCCAGCACCGAAGGAGATCAGCCCCAGCATTTT.

The chain links TRBV7-9 to TRBJ1-2, with 11 nucleotides matching TRBD1. This CDR3 has 16 residues. CDR1 and CDR2 (germline): SEHNR, FQNEAQ (reference sequence). Trimming removed 5 bases from V and 4 bases from J; junction bases left unmatched: 9. The CDR3 loop is CASSLSRTGGVYGYTF. The CDR3 DNA follows: TGTGCCAGCAGCCTCAGTCGGACAGGGGGCGTCTATGGCTACACCTTC.

The V call is TRBV6-5, the J call TRBJ2-5; possibly TRBD1 for D (6 bases). The CDR3 has 15 amino acids. Deletions cut 4 bases from V and 2 bases from J, with 14 bases between. CDR1 and CDR2 from the germline V gene are MNHEY and SVGAGI. CDR3 loop: CASSSKGGQQETQYF. The CDR3 coding sequence is TGTGCCAGCAGTTCCAAAGGTGGACAGCAAGAGACCCAGTACTTC.

The table lists this clone with a count of one. CDR3 nucleotide sequence: TGTGCCAGCAGTTACCTAGCGGGAGTAACTGGGGAGCTGTTTTTT. Amino acid sequence: CASSYLAGVTGELFF. The genes are TRBV28 and TRBJ2-2; 10 bases match TRBD2. Trimming removed 4 bases from V and 8 bases from J; junction bases left unmatched: 7. This CDR3 is 15 amino acids long. Per germline, CDR1 MDHEN and CDR2 SYDVKM. Variable domain in full (rest from reference TRBV28 and TRBJ2-2): DVKVTQSSRYLVKRTGEKVFLECVQDMDHENMFWYRQDPGLGLRLIYFSYDVKMKEKGDIPEGYSVSREKKERFSLILESASTNQTSMYLCASSYLAGVTGELFFGEGSRLTVL.

V and J are TRBV4-1 and TRBJ1-1, with TRBD1 as a possible D gene (6 bases). Trimming left V 2 bases short and J 5 bases short, with 12 bases between. Per germline, CDR1 MGHRA and CDR2 YSYEKL. The CDR3 contains 14 residues. The CDR3 nucleotides read TGCGCCAGCAGCCAACCTCCGAGGGGGACTGAAGCTTTCTTT. This sequence encodes CASSQPPRGTEAFF.

V is TRBV28 and J is TRBJ2-7; maybe TRBD2 (5 bases). V lost 3 bases to trimming and J lost 2 bases, with 8 bases between them. This CDR3 region has 13 residues. Germline V gene lookup returns CDR1 MDHEN and CDR2 SYDVKM. The CDR3 is CASSLPGTYEQYF. The CDR3 DNA reads TGTGCCAGCAGTTTGCCGGGGACCTACGAGCAGTACTTC.

J is TRBJ1-6 and V is TRBV6-5, with D tentatively TRBD1 (6 bases). CDR3 length: 12 amino acids. CDR1 is MNHEY, CDR2 SVGAGI, per germline. In DNA form, the CDR3 reads TGTACTGCCGGACAGTATAATTCACCCCTCCACTTT. Protein product: CTAGQYNSPLHF.

This rearrangement joins TRBV18 to TRBJ2-3; TRBD1 is a possible D gene (6 bases). Trimming pared 4 bases from V and 9 bases from J, leaving 14 bases between. Germline lookup yields CDR1 KGHSH and CDR2 LQKENI. CDR3 length: 13 amino acids. CDR3 residues: CASSQNRDETQYF. The DNA for the CDR3 is TGTGCCAGCTCACAGAACAGGGATGAGACGCAGTATTTT.

CDR3 sequence reads: CASSLGAGQGWSPLHF. In DNA form, the CDR3 reads TGTGCCAGCAGCTTAGGCGCGGGACAGGGGTGGTCACCCCTCCACTTT. The J gene is TRBJ1-6, the V gene TRBV7-3; 10 bases align to TRBD1. CDR3 size: 16 residues. Germline V CDR1 and CDR2: SGHTA, FQGTGA. V trimming: 2 bases; J trimming: 10 bases; junction bases outside the gene matches: 8.

This chain's CDR3 is CASSLQGWKETQYF. The CDR3 DNA is TGCGCCAGCAGCTTGCAGGGATGGAAAGAGACCCAGTACTTC. The chain recombines TRBV5-1 with TRBJ2-5; a possible D gene is TRBD1 (5 bases). The CDR3 loop spans 14 amino acids. Germline assignment: CDR1 SGHRS and CDR2 YFSETQ. Between the trimmed V and J ends, which lost 1 base and 3 bases, there was a span of 10 bases.

V and J are TRBV19 and TRBJ2-7; 12 bases map to TRBD1. CDR3 size: 15 residues. Germline V gives CDR1 LNHDA, CDR2 SQIVND (reference sequence). V lost 5 bases, J lost 2 bases, and 4 bases stayed unmatched. The CDR3 bases are TGTGCCAGTAGTCGAGGGACAGGGGGCACCTACGAGCAGTACGTC. Its protein is CASSRGTGGTYEQYV.

This clone was detected only once. V and J are TRBV28 and TRBJ1-1, with 7 positions matching TRBD1. CDR1 is MDHEN and CDR2 is SYDVKM in the germline V gene. The CDR3 has 16 amino acids. The V segment lost 5 bases and the J segment 7 bases; nucleotides outside the gene matches: 16. The CDR3 is CASSRIVGQRNVEAFF. The DNA for the CDR3 is TGTGCCAGCAGTCGCATTGTGGGACAGCGGAACGTTGAAGCTTTCTTT.

The chain is built from TRBV6-1 and TRBJ2-2; TRBD2 agrees at 7 bases. The CDR3 spans 15 residues. CDR1 is MNHNS, CDR2 SASEGT, per germline. The J segment lost 2 bases and the V segment lost 5 bases, leaving 5 bases of the junction unmatched. The CDR3 sequence is CASSLLATNTGELFF. The CDR3 nucleotides are TGTGCCAGCAGTCTACTAGCGACCAACACCGGGGAGCTGTTTTTT.

There are a few counts of this clone. The J gene is TRBJ1-1, the V gene TRBV3-1 (or the pseudogene TRBV3-2); D is uncertain. Germline CDR1 is LGHDT and CDR2 is YNNKEL (reference sequence). Trimming removed 2 bases from V and 4 bases from J, with 8 bases in between. This CDR3 region has 13 residues. The CDR3 here is CASSQIETTEAFF. In DNA form, the CDR3 reads TGTGCCAGCAGCCAAATAGAAACCACTGAAGCTTTCTTT.

The chain employs TRBV19 and TRBJ1-2; TRBD1 aligns across 7 bases. This CDR3 spans 13 amino acids. The V gene's germline CDR1 is LNHDA and CDR2 SQIVND (reference sequence). Losses at the gene ends were 6 bases for V and 6 bases for J; bases not matched to a gene: 7. CDR3 sequence: CASSDRDRDGYTF. The CDR3 DNA sequence: TGTGCCAGTAGCGACAGGGATCGGGATGGCTACACCTTC.

The rearrangement links TRBV19 to TRBJ1-1, with D maybe TRBD1 (5 bases). Trimming shortened V by 10 bases and J by 0 bases, and 18 bases separated the two germline ends. CDR3 size: 15 residues. Germline V gene lookup returns CDR1 LNHDA and CDR2 SQIVND (reference sequence). CDR3 sequence: CATAGGRLMNTEAFF. CDR3 bases: TGTGCCACCGCCGGGGGTCGGCTAATGAACACTGAAGCTTTCTTT.

The chain carries TRBV19 and TRBJ1-1; D is ambiguous. The V end was cut by 3 bases, the J end by 2 bases, with 10 bases between. The CDR3 is 14 amino acids. Germline V gives CDR1 LNHDA, CDR2 SQIVND (reference sequence). CDR3 in amino acids: CASSIRTRNTEAFF. In DNA, the CDR3 is TGTGCCAGTAGTATCCGGACTCGCAACACTGAAGCTTTCTTT.